The source of this TCR beta chain is a study of cytomegalovirus exposure and HLA in healthy donors. Comments on this clone: As yet, its antigen is unknown.

CDR3 size: 15 residues. V shed 4 bases, J shed 3 bases, and the junction held 3 bases outside the gene matches. Germline V gene lookup returns CDR1 WSHSY and CDR2 SAAADI. PCR amplification relied on 60 Vbeta primers (plus 13 Jbeta primers). Only in-frame clones appear in the TCRdb table, and some are missing; sequencing was by immunoSEQ multiplex PCR. The table lists about 200,000 clones, roughly 80% of them singletons. Study-level results: An analysis that was carried out later associated about 17,000 TCR beta sequences with HLA alleles at 0.05 false discovery rate.

The material sequenced was PBMCs. The rearrangement links TRBV10-2 to TRBJ1-5; TRBD1 matches 10 bases. This TCR was recovered from a woman in her thirties or forties in good health and CMV-seronegative. CDR3 DNA: TGCGCCAGCAGTGCCGGGACAGGGGACAATCAGCCCCAGCATTTT. Residues: CASSAGTGDNQPQHF.